This TCR beta chain was profiled in a study of human T cells and chemical hapten exposure. General observations from the study: Significantly more large CDR3 similarity clusters were formed by expanded TCRs than by controls. High-frequency TCRs, those above 1 in 1000, stayed the same after DPC sensitization.

The time point here: patch test 1, 2 weeks after DPC sensitization. Documented treatment: therapeutic diphenylcyclopropenone sensitization with weekly scalp DPC. Every donor had alopecia and was 18 to 70 years old; all were suitable for DPC. Trimming left V 6 bases short and J 4 bases short, with 17 bases between. Germline lookup yields CDR1 SGHNT and CDR2 YYREEE (reference sequence). This CDR3 is built from 15 residues. This clonotype occurred a few times. Antigen unknown. Unique molecular identifiers were linked by the library to individual cDNA molecules. MiXCR, applied by TCRdb to the RACE reads, yields one record per CDR3 protein. Found here are 150,000 or so distinct CDR3 sequences, approximately 14% of them singletons; the top ten hold less than 2%.

This sequence originates from a woman in her 30s with alopecia areata. Some clones in this sample may be carry-over from other donors' samples. The input for sequencing was whole blood, taken in connection with sensitization to the hapten diphenylcyclopropenone (DPC). The chain is built from TRBV5-4 and TRBJ2-1, with unresolved D. The CDR3 is CASIVDPGAYNEQFF. The CDR3 nucleotides read TGTGCCAGCATCGTCGACCCAGGAGCGTACAATGAGCAGTTCTTC.